The present entry profiles one T cell receptor beta chain with its context. The sample carries other DNA sequences with the same CDR3. Indicated time point: baseline, week 1 (first vaccination visit). Indicated treatment: pre-vaccination baseline after standard-of-care therapy. CDR1 and CDR2 from the germline V gene are LNHNV and YYDKDF (reference sequence). The CDR3 contains 14 residues. The J segment lost 10 bases and the V segment lost 2 bases, leaving 5 bases of the junction unmatched. Here immunoSEQ multiplex PCR was the method, and the copy in TCRdb shows in-frame clones only, minus some. In the table there are 55,000 to 70,000 clones, 80% to 90% of which are singletons. The data belong to a study of a mutant IDH1 vaccine in newly diagnosed glioma.

This chain uses TRBV15 with TRBJ1-6; TRBD1 matches 7 bases. The TCR comes from a young man with glioma. The sequences come from PBMCs, collected from a glioma patient treated with radiotherapy, temozolomide or both. CDR3 coding DNA: TGTGCCACCAGCAGATACGACAGGGAATCACCCCTCCACTTT. It yields the protein CATSRYDRESPLHF. The complete variable domain, with remaining parts taken from reference TRBV15 and TRBJ1-6, reads DAMVIQNPRYQVTQFGKPVTLSCSQTLNHNVMYWYQQKSSQAPKLLFHYYDKDFNNEADTPDNFQSRRPNTSFCFLDIRSPGLGDTAMYLCATSRYDRESPLHFGNGTRLTVT.